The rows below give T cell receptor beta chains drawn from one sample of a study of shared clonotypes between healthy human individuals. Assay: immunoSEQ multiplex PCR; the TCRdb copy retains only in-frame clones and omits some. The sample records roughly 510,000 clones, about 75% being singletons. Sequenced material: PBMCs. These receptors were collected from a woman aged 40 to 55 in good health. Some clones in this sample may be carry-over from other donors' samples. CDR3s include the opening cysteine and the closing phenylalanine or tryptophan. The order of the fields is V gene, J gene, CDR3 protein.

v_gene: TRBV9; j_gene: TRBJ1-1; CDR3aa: CASSIQTGIVSEAFF
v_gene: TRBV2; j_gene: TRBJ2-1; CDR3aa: CASSLGTSNEQFF
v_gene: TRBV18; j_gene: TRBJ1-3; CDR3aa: CASSPGRDFGNTIYF
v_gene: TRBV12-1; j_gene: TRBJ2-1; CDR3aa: CASSLPATSGRDEQFF
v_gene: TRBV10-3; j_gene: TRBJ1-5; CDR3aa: CAISENYSNQPQHF
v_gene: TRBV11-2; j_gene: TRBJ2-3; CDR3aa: CASSLSGLTDTQYF
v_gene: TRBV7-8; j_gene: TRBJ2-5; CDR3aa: CASSLEGRGRETQYF
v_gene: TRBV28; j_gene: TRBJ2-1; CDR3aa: CASSFGGAGVNEQFF
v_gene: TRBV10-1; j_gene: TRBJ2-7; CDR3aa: CASSESETVYEQYF
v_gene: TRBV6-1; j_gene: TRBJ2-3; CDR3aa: CASSELSGTTDTQYF
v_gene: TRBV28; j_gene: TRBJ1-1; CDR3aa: CASSSGQPNTEAFF
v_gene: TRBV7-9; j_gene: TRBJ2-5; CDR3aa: CASSSGLAGAEETQYF
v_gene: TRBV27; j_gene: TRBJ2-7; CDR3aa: CASRLAGSYEQYF
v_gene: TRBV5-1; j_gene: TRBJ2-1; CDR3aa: CASSVGGEQFF
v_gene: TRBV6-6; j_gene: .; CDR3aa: CASRNGPSTYEQYF
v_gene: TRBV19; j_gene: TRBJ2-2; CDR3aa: CASSIEGGWDTGELFF
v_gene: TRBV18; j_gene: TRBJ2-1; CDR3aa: CASSPEGATEQFF
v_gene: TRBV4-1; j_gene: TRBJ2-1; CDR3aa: CASSLSPGGNEQFF
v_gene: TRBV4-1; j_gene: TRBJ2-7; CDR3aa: CASSQTLALADYEQYF
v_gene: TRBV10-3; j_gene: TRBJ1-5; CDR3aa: CAISEDRLGQPQHF
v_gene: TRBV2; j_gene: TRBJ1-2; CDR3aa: CASSYDTSSYGYTF
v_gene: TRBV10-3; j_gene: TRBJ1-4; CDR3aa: CAISPRGLNEKLFF
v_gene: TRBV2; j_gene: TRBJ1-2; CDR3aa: CASSWDREAYGYTF
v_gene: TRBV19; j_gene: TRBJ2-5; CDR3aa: CASSSPGAQETQYF
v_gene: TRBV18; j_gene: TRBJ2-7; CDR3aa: CASSPLTSGRSEQYF
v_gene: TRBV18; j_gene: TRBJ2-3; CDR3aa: CASSPNGKDTQYF
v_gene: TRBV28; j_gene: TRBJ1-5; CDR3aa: CASSRPDRGNGNQPQHF
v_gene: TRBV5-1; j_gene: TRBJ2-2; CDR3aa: CASSIGTSRYTGELFF
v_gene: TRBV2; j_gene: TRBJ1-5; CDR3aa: CASSEARSNQPQHF
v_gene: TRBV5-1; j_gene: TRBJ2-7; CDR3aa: CASSLEVIYEQYF
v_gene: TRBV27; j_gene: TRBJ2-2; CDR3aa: CASSLLTGAGELFF
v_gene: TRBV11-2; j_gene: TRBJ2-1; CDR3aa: CASSLLGLAGATEQFF
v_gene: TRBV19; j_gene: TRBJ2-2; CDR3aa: CASSIQVFSPGLANTGELFF
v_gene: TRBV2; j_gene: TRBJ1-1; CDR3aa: CASRAGQQNTEAFF
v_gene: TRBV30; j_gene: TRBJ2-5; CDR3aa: CAWSMPAEPFAYF
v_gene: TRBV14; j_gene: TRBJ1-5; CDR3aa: CASSQERRGGPYQPQHF
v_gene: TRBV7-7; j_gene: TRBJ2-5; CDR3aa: CASSLIGTREETQYF
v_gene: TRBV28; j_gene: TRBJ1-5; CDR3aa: CASNRGGNNQPQHF
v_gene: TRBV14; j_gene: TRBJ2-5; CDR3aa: CASSQGVVVGSETQYF
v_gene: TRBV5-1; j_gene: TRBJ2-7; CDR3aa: CASSFALRGGDFLNEQYF
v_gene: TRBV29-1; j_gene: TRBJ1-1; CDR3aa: CSVEGRLNTEAFF
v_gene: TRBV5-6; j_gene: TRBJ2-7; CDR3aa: CASSKLAGSYEQYF
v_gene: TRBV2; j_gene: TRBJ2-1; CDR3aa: CASRGSYSSYNEQFF
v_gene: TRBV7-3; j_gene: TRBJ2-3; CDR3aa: CASRLQAGGTDTQYF
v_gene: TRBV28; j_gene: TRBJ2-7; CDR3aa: CASSPRTSGLYEQYF
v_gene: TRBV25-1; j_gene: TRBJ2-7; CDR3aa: CASSDLPPGQGLPYEQYF
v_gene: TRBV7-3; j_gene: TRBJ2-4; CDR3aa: CASSPTGVENIQYF
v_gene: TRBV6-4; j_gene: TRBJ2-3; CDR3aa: CASSGLAGGTDTQYF
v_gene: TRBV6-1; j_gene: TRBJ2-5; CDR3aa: CASSEDRGKETQYF
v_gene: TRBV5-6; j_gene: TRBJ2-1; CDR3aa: CASSSTGQPSYNEQFF
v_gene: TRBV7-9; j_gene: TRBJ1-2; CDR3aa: CASSPGGSGYTF
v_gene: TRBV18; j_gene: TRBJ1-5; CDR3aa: CASSPGEYRSQHF